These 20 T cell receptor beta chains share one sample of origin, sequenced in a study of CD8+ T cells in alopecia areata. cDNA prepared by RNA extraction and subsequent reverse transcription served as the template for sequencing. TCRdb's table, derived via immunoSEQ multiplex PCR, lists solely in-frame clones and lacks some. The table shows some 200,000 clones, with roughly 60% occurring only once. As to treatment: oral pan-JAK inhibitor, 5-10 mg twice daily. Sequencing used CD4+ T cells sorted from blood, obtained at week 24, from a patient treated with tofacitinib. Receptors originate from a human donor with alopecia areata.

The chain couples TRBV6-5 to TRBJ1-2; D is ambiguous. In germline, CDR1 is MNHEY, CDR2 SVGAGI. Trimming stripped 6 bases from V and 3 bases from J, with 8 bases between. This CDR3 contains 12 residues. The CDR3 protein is CASRQTYYGYTF. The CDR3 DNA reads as TGTGCCAGCAGGCAGACCTACTATGGCTACACCTTC.

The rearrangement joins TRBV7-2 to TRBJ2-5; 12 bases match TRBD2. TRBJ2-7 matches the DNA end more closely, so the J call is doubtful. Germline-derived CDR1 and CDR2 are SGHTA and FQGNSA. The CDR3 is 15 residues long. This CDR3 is CASSSSGGAYYEQYF. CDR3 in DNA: TGTGCCAGCAGCTCTAGCGGGGGGGCATACTACGAGCAGTACTTC.

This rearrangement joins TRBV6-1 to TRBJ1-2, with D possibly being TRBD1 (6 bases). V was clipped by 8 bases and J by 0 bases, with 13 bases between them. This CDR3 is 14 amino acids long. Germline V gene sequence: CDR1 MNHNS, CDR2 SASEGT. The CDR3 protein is CASRLDSTNYGYTF. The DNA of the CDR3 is TGTGCCAGCCGGTTGGACAGCACTAACTATGGCTACACCTTC.

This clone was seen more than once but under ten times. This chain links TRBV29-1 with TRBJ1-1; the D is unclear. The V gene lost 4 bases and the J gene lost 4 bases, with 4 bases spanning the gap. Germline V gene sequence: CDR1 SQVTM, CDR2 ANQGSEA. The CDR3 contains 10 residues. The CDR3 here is CSVGSTEAFF. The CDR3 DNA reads TGCAGCGTTGGGAGCACTGAAGCTTTCTTT.

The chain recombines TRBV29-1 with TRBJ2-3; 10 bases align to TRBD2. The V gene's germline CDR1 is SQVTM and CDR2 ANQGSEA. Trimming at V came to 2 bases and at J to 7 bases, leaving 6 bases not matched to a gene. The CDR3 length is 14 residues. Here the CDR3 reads CSVEPPGLAYTQYF. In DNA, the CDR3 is TGCAGCGTTGAACCCCCGGGACTAGCGTATACGCAGTATTTT.

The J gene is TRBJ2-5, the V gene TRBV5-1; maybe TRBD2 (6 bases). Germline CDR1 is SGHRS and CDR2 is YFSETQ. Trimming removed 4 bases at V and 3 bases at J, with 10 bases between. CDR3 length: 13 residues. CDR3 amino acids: CASSRRGEETQYF. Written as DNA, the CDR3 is TGCGCCAGCAGCCGGCGGGGTGAAGAGACCCAGTACTTC.

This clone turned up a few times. The CDR3 DNA reads as TGCGCCAGCAGCCAAGATGTGACAGCTCAAGAGACCCAGTACTTC. Translation: CASSQDVTAQETQYF. The gene calls are TRBV4-3 and TRBJ2-5; the D gene is possibly TRBD1 (5 bases). CDR1 is LGHNA and CDR2 is YSLEER in the germline V gene. The CDR3 extends over 15 amino acids. Deletions cut 0 bases from V and 2 bases from J, with 10 bases between.

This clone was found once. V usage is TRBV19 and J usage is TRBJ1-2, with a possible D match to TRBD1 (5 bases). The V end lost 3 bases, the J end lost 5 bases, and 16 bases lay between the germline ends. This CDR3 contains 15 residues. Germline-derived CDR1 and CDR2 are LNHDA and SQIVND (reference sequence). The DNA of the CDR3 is TGTGCCAGTAGTATCGGGACCCTCGGGGAATATGGCTACACCTTC. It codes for CASSIGTLGEYGYTF.

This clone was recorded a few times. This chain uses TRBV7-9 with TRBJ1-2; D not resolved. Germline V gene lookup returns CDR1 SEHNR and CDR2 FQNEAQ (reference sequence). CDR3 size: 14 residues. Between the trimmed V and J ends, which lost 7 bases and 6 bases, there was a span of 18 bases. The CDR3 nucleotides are TGTGCCAGCACACCCGATCAGGATTCACATGGCTACACCTTC. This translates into CASTPDQDSHGYTF.

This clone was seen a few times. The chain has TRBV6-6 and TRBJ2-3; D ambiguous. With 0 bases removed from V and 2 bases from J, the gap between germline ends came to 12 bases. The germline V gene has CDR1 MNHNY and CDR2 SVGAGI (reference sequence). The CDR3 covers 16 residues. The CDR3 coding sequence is TGTGCCAGCAGTTACTCATTTGTACCCCACACAGATACGCAGTATTTT. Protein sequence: CASSYSFVPHTDTQYF.

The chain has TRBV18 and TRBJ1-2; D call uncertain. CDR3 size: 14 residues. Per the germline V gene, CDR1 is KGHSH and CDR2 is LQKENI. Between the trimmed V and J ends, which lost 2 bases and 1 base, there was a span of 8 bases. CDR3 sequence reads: CASSPDGDNYGYTF. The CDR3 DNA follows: TGTGCCAGCTCACCAGATGGGGATAACTATGGCTACACCTTC.

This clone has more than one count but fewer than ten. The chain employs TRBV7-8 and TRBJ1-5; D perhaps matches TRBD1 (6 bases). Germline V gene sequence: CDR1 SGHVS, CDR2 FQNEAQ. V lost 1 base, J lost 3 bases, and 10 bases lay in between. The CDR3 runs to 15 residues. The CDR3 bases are TGTGCCAGCAGCTTAGTGGGGGCATACAATCAGCCCCAGCATTTT. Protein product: CASSLVGAYNQPQHF.

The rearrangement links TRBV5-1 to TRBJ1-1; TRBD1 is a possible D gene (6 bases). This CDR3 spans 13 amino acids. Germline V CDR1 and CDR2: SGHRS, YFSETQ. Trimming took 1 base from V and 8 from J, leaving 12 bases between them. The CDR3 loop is CASSLTGTGEAFF. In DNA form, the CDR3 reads TGCGCCAGCAGCTTGACAGGGACCGGCGAAGCTTTCTTT.

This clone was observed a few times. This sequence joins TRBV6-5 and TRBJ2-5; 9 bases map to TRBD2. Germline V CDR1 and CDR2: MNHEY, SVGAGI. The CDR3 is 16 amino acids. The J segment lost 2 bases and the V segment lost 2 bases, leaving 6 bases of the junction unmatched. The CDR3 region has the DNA TGTGCCAGCAGTTACGACCCAGCGGGGGGTCAAGAGACCCAGTACTTC. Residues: CASSYDPAGGQETQYF.

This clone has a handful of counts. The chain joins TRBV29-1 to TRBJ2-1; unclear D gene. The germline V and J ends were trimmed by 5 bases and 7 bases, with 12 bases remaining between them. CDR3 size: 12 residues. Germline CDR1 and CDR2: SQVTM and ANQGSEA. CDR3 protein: CSVWDGVNEQFF. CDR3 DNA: TGCAGCGTTTGGGATGGCGTAAATGAGCAGTTCTTC.

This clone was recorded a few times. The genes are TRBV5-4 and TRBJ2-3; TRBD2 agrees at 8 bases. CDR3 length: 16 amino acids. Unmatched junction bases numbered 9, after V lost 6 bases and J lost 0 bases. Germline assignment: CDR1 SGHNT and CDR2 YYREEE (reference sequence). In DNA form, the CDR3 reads TGTGCCAGCAACACGGGGGGGCGCTCTAGCACAGATACGCAGTATTTT. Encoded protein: CASNTGGRSSTDTQYF.

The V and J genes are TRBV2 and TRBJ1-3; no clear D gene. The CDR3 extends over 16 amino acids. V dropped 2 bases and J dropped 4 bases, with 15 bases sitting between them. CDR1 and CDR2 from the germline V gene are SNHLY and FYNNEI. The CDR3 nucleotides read TGTGCCAGCAGTGAATATTCCGCCCGCTTCGGAAACACCATATATTTT. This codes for CASSEYSARFGNTIYF.

The CDR3 spells CAWSRVGRGGETQYF. In DNA, the CDR3 is TGTGCCTGGAGTAGGGTGGGACGAGGAGGAGAGACCCAGTACTTC. V gene TRBV30 combines with J gene TRBJ2-5; D possibly matches TRBD1 or TRBD2 (5 bases each). The CDR3 consists of 15 residues. Trimming pared 2 bases from V and 4 bases from J, leaving 17 bases between. CDR1 is GTSNPN and CDR2 is SVGIG in the germline V gene (reference sequence).

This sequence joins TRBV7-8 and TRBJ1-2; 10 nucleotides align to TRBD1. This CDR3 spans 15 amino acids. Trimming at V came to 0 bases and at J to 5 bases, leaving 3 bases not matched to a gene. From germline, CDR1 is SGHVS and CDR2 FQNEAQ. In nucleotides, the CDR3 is TGTGCCAGCAGCTTAGCGGACAGGGGGACGTATGGCTACACCTTC. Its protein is CASSLADRGTYGYTF.

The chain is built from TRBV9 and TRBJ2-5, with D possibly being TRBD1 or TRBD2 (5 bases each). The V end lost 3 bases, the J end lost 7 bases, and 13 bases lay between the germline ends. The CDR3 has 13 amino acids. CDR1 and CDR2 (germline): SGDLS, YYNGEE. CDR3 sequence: CASSEGPWRTQYF. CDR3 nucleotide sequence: TGTGCCAGCAGCGAGGGACCGTGGAGGACCCAGTACTTC.